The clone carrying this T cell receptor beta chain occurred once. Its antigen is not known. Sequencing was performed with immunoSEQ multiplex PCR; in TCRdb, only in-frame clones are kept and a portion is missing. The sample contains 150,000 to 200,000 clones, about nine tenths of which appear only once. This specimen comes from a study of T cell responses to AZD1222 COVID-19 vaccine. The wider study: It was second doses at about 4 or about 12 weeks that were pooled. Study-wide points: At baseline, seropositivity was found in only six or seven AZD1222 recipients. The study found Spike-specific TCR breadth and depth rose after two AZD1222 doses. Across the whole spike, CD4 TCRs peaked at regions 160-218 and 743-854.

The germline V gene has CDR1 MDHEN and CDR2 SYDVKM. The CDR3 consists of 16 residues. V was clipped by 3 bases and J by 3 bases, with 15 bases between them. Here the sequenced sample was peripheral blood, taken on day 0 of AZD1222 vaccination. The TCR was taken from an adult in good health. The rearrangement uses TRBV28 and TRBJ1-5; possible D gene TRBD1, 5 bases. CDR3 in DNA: TGTGCCAGCAGTTTTTCTCACGGAGGGGCCAATCAGCCCCAGCATTTT. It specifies CASSFSHGGANQPQHF.